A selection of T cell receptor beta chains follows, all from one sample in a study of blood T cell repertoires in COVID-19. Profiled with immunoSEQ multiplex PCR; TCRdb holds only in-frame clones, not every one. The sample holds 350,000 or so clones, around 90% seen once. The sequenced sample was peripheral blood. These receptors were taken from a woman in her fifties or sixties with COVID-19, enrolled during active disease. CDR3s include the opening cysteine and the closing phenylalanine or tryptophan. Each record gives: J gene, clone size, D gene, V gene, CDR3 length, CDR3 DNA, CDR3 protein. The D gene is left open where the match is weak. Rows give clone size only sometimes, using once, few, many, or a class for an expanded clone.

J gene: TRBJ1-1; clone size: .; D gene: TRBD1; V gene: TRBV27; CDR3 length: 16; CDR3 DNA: TGTGCCAGCAGTTTGACAGGGCCCCCTGGAGGAGCTGAAGCTTTCTTT; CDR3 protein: CASSLTGPPGGAEAFF
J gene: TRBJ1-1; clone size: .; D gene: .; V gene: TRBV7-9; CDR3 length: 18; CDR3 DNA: TGTGCCAGCAGCTTAGTTCTGAGGCAGGGGCTCAGGAACACTGAAGCTTTCTTT; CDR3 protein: CASSLVLRQGLRNTEAFF
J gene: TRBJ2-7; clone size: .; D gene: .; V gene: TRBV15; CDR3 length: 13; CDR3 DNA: TGTGCCACCAGCAGAGCCCTAATATACGAGCAGTACTTC; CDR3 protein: CATSRALIYEQYF
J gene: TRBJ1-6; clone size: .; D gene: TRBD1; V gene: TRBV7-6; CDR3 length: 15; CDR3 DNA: TGTGCCAGCAGCTTAGCCGGGACAGGGGACTCACCCCTCCACTTT; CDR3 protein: CASSLAGTGDSPLHF
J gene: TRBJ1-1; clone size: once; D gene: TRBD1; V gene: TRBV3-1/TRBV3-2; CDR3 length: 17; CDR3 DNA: TGTGCCAGCAGCCAAGAGTACTCGTGGACAGGGGGAACTGAAGCTTTCTTT; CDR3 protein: CASSQEYSWTGGTEAFF
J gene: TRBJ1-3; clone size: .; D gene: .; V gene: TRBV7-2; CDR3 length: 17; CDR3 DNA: TGTGCCAGCAGCCTGGGGAAGGGGGGGCATGTGGGAAACACCATATATTTT; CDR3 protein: CASSLGKGGHVGNTIYF
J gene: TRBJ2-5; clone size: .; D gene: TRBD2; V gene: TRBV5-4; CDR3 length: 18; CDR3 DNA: TGTGCCAGCAGCCGCGGGACTAGCGGGGGGGCCCGTGGAGAGACCCAGTACTTC; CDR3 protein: CASSRGTSGGARGETQYF
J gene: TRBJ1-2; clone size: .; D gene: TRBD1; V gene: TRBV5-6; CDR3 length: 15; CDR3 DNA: TGTGCCAGCAGCCACCCCGGGACAGGCGACTATGGCTACACCTTC; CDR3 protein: CASSHPGTGDYGYTF
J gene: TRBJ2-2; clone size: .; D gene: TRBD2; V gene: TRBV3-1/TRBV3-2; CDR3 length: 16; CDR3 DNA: TGTGCCAGCAGCCAAGCGATAGCGGGGAACACCGGGGAGCTGTTTTTT; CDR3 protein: CASSQAIAGNTGELFF
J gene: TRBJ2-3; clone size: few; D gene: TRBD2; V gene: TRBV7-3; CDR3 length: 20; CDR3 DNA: TGTGCCAGCAGCTTAAGGGGATGGGCTAGCGGGGCCCTGGGGACAGATACGCAGTATTTT; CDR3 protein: CASSLRGWASGALGTDTQYF